Following are 8 T cell receptor beta chains from one sample sequenced in a study of control samples from healthy donors and cancer patients. Clones were read by immunoSEQ multiplex PCR, and TCRdb kept only the in-frame ones, dropping some. The sample includes 350,000 to 450,000 clones, approximately 90% of them seen just once. Sequencing was done on a sample of PBMCs. These receptor sequences come from a man in his forties or fifties with head and neck cancer.

The chain has TRBV28 and TRBJ2-3; D remains unclear. Germline CDR1 and CDR2: MDHEN and SYDVKM. The CDR3 contains 13 residues. Trimming stripped 5 bases from V and 0 bases from J, with 6 bases between. In DNA form, the CDR3 reads TGTGCCAGCAGTATGACTAGCACAGATACGCAGTATTTT. It codes for CASSMTSTDTQYF.

Many counts were recorded for this clone. This rearrangement joins TRBV4-2 to TRBJ2-7; 10 bases map to TRBD2. CDR3 length: 15 amino acids. CDR1 is LGHNA and CDR2 is YNFKEQ in the germline V gene. Trimming at V came to 1 base and at J to 3 bases, leaving 3 bases not matched to a gene. The CDR3 loop is CASSQAASGGYEQYF. The CDR3 DNA follows: TGTGCCAGCAGCCAAGCGGCTAGCGGGGGCTACGAGCAGTACTTC.

The chain combines TRBV5-6 with TRBJ2-7; no clear D. CDR3 length equals 13 residues. The V gene's germline CDR1 is SGHDT and CDR2 YYEEEE. V lost 0 bases, J lost 6 bases, and 10 bases lay in between. This CDR3 is CASSLARTAEQYF. CDR3 sequence (DNA): TGTGCCAGCAGCTTGGCCAGGACGGCCGAGCAGTACTTC.

V gene TRBV19 combines with J gene TRBJ2-5; 7 bases are a match to TRBD2. The germline V gene has CDR1 LNHDA and CDR2 SQIVND (reference sequence). CDR3 length: 14 amino acids. J gave up 5 bases and V 3 bases, and 6 bases lay outside the gene matches. In DNA form, the CDR3 reads TGTGCCAGTAGTATTCGACTAGCAGATGAGACCCAGTACTTC. This translates into CASSIRLADETQYF.

The chain has TRBV7-3 and TRBJ2-5, with D perhaps TRBD1 or TRBD2 (5 bases each). The CDR3 sequence is 14 residues long. Looked up from germline, CDR1 is SGHTA and CDR2 is FQGTGA. V lost 1 base and J lost 5, with 11 bases in between. Here the CDR3 reads CASSLNGGSETQYF. DNA of the CDR3: TGTGCCAGCAGCTTAAATGGGGGTTCGGAGACCCAGTACTTC.

Written as DNA, the CDR3 is TGTGCCAGTAGTCCCCACTTGTCTCGCTCCTACAATGAGCAGTTCTTC. Translation gives CASSPHLSRSYNEQFF. The gene calls are TRBV19 and TRBJ2-1; D is unclear. Germline CDR1 LNHDA, CDR2 SQIVND (reference sequence). V was trimmed by 5 bases and J by 0 bases, leaving 14 bases between them. This CDR3 is built from 16 residues. Supplemented by reference TRBV19 and TRBJ2-1, the full variable domain reads DGGITQSPKYLFRKEGQNVTLSCEQNLNHDAMYWYRQDPGQGLRLIYYSQIVNDFQKGDIAEGYSVSREKKESFPLTVTSAQKNPTAFYLCASSPHLSRSYNEQFFGPGTRLTVL.

The V gene is TRBV19, the J gene TRBJ2-7; the D gene is possibly TRBD1 (6 bases). V lost 10 bases, J lost 2 bases, and 15 bases lay in between. Germline CDR1 is LNHDA and CDR2 is SQIVND (reference sequence). The CDR3 runs 13 residues. The CDR3 reads CATRGQPAYEQYF. CDR3 bases: TGTGCCACCAGGGGTCAGCCGGCCTACGAGCAGTACTTC. Based on the CDR3 plus reference TRBV19 and TRBJ2-7, the full variable domain is DGGITQSPKYLFRKEGQNVTLSCEQNLNHDAMYWYRQDPGQGLRLIYYSQIVNDFQKGDIAEGYSVSREKKESFPLTVTSAQKNPTAFYLCATRGQPAYEQYFGPGTRLTVT.

The J gene is TRBJ2-2, the V gene TRBV7-2; D unclear. CDR1 is SGHTA, CDR2 FQGNSA, per germline. CDR3 length: 14 amino acids. V gave up 8 bases and J gave up 3 bases, with 13 bases separating them. The chain's CDR3 is CASASGSHTGELFF. CDR3 coding DNA: TGTGCCAGCGCCTCAGGATCCCACACCGGGGAGCTGTTTTTT.